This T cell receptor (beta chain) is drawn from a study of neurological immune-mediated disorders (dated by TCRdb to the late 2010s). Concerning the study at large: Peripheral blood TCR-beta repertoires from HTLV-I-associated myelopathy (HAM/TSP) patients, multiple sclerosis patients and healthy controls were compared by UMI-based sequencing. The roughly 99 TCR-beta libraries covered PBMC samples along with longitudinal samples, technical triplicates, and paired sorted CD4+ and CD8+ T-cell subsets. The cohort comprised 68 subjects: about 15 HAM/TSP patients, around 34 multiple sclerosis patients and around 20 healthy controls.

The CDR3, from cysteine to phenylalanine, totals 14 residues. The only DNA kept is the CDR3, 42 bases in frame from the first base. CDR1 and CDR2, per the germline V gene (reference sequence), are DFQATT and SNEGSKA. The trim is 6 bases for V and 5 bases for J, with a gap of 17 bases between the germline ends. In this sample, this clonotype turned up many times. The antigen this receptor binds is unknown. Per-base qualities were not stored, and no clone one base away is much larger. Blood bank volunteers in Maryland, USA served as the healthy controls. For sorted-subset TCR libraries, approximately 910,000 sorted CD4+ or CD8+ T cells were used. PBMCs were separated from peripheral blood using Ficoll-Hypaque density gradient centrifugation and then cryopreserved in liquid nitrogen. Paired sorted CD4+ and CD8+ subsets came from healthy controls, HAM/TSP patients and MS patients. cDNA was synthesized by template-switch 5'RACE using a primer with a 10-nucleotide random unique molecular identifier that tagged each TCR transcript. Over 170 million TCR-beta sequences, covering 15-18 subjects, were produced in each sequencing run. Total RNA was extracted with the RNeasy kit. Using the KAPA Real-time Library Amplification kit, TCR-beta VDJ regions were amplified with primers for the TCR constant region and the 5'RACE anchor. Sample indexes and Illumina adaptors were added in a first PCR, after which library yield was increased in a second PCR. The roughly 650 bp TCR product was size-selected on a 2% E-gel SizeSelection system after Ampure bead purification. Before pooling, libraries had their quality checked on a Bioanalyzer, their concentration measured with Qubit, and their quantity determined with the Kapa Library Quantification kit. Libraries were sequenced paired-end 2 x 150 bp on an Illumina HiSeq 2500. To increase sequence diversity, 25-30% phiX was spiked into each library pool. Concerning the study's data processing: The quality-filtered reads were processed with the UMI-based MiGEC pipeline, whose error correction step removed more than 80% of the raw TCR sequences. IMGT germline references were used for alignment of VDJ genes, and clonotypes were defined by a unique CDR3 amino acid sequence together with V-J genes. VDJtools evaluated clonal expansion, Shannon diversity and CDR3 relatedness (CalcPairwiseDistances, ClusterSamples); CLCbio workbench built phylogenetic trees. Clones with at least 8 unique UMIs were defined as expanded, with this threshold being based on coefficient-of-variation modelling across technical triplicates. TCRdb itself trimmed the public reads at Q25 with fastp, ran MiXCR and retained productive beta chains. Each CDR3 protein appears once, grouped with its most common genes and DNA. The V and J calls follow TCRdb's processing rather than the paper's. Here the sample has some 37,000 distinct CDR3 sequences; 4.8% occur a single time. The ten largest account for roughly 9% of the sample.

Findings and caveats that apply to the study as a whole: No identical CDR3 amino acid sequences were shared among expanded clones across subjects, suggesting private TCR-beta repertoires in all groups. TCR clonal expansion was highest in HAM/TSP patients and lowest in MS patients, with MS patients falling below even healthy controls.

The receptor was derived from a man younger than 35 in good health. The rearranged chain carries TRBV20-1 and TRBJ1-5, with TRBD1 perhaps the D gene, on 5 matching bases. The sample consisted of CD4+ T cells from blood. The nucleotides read TGCAGTGCCGCGCTCCCCAGGGAGTATCAGCCCCAGCATTTT. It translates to CSAALPREYQPQHF.